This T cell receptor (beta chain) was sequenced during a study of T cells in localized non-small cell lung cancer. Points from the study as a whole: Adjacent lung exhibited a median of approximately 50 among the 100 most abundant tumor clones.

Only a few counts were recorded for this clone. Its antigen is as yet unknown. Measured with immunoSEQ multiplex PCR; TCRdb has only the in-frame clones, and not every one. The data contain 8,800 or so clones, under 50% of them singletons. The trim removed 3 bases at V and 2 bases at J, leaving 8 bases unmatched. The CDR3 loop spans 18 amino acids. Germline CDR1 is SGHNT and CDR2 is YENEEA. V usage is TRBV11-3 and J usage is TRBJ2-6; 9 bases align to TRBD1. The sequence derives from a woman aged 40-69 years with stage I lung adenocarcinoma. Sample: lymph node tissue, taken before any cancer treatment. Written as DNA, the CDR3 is TGTGCCAGCAGCTTTGGACAGGGGATTCAGGCTGGGGCCAACGTCCTGACTTTC. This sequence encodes CASSFGQGIQAGANVLTF.